Listed here are 14 T cell receptor beta chains from one sample, sequenced in a study of T cell repertoires in cytomegalovirus infection. No antigen has been assigned to these receptors. Each CDR3 protein gets one entry after TCRdb re-called the reads with MiXCR. The data contain roughly 500,000 distinct CDR3 sequences, 30% to 40% of them singletons. Here the sequenced sample was cultured PBMCs, taken from culture after CMV antigen stimulation. The receptors come from a human donor in good health (CMV status not recorded). Some clones in this sample may be carry-over from other donors' samples.

The genes are TRBV7-2 and TRBJ1-4; D gene uncertain. The ends were cut back, 8 bases at V and 0 bases at J, with 13 bases in the middle. This CDR3 spans 15 amino acids. Germline V gene lookup returns CDR1 SGHTA and CDR2 FQGNSA. The CDR3 here is CASRSRGATNEKLFF. CDR3 DNA: TGTGCCAGCCGTAGCCGCGGTGCAACTAATGAAAAACTGTTTTTT. The entire variable domain, with the rest obtained from reference TRBV7-2 and TRBJ1-4, is as follows: GAGVSQSPSNKVTEKGKDVELRCDPISGHTALYWYRQSLGQGLEFLIYFQGNSAPDKSGLPSDRFSAERTGGSVSTLTIQRTQQEDSAVYLCASRSRGATNEKLFFGSGTQLSVL.

This clonotype was detected a few times. V is TRBV27 and J is TRBJ2-3, with D perhaps matching TRBD2 (7 bases). The V end was cut by 4 bases, the J end by 3 bases, with 14 bases between. CDR3 length equals 15 residues. Germline-derived CDR1 and CDR2 are MNHEY and SMNVEV (reference sequence). The CDR3 region is CASSSGGRETDTQYF. CDR3 sequence (DNA): TGTGCCAGCAGTTCCGGGGGGCGTGAGACAGATACGCAGTATTTT.

The rearrangement uses TRBV7-8 and TRBJ1-1; possibly TRBD1 for D (5 bases). Between the trimmed V and J ends, which lost 2 bases and 0 bases, there was a span of 13 bases. In germline, CDR1 is SGHVS, CDR2 FQNEAQ. The CDR3 loop spans 16 amino acids. In nucleotides, the CDR3 is TGTGCCAGCAGCTTAAAAGCAACAGGTATGAACACTGAAGCTTTCTTT. It specifies CASSLKATGMNTEAFF. Supplemented by reference TRBV7-8 and TRBJ1-1, the full variable domain reads GAGVSQSPRYKVAKRGQDVALRCDPISGHVSLFWYQQALGQGPEFLTYFQNEAQLDKSGLPSDRFFAERPEGSVSTLKIQRTQQEDSAVYLCASSLKATGMNTEAFFGQGTRLTVV.

The rearrangement links TRBV7-9 to TRBJ1-2, with TRBD1 matching over 7 bases. The J segment lost 4 bases and the V segment lost 4 bases, leaving 9 bases of the junction unmatched. Germline V lookup: CDR1 SEHNR, CDR2 FQNEAQ (reference sequence). The CDR3 covers 15 residues. In DNA form, the CDR3 reads TGTGCCAGCAGCTCCCCGACAGGGATCAGCTATGGCTACACCTTC. This translates into CASSSPTGISYGYTF. The full variable domain, rest sourced from reference TRBV7-9 and TRBJ1-2, is DTGVSQNPRHKITKRGQNVTFRCDPISEHNRLYWYRQTLGQGPEFLTYFQNEAQLEKSRLLSDRFSAERPKGSFSTLEIQRTEQGDSAMYLCASSSPTGISYGYTFGSGTRLTVV.

The V call is TRBV19, the J call TRBJ1-3; TRBD1 matches 7 bases. The CDR3 has 15 residues. The V segment lost 7 bases and the J segment 0 bases; nucleotides outside the gene matches: 6. The V gene's germline CDR1 is LNHDA and CDR2 SQIVND (reference sequence). The CDR3 DNA is TGTGCCAGTATCCGGGACAGCGTCTCTGGAAACACCATATATTTT. Amino acid sequence: CASIRDSVSGNTIYF.

As for this clonotype: Possible read error: a much larger clone is one base away. The chain carries TRBV4-1 and TRBJ2-6, with a weak D call TRBD1 (6 bases). Germline V gives CDR1 MGHRA, CDR2 YSYEKL. CDR3 length: 16 residues. The V end lost 0 bases, the J end lost 3 bases, and 9 bases lay between the germline ends. The DNA of the CDR3 is TGCGCCAGCAGCCAAGATGAGGGGGTTGGGGCCAACGTCCTGACTTTC. Amino acid sequence: CASSQDEGVGANVLTF.

The rearrangement uses TRBV6-1 and TRBJ2-5; weak D call: TRBD2 (6 bases). Trimming left V 11 bases short and J 0 bases short, with 16 bases between. Germline V lookup: CDR1 MNHNS, CDR2 SASEGT. The CDR3 is 14 amino acids. The CDR3 DNA is TGTGCCGCCAAGGGTCGGGGGTACCAAGAGACCCAGTACTTC. Protein: CAAKGRGYQETQYF.

A few counts support this clonotype. This chain links TRBV27 with TRBJ1-5; no clear D gene. V was trimmed by 0 bases and J by 7 bases, leaving 7 bases between them. CDR1 MNHEY and CDR2 SMNVEV come from the germline V gene (reference sequence). This CDR3 is 13 amino acids long. CDR3 DNA sequence: TGTGCCAGCAGTTTATCGCGACTCCAGCCCCAGCATTTT. This gives the protein CASSLSRLQPQHF.

This clonotype was recorded at least ten times. The rearrangement uses TRBV6-2 or TRBV6-3 and TRBJ2-1; D could derive from TRBD1 or TRBD2 (5 bases each). With 4 bases removed from V and 4 bases from J, the gap between germline ends came to 11 bases. Germline V gene sequence: CDR1 MNHEY, CDR2 SVGEGT. This CDR3 region has 14 residues. The CDR3 DNA reads TGTGCCAGCAGTTGGGACGTTACATACAATGAGCAGTTCTTC. It codes for CASSWDVTYNEQFF.

With respect to this clonotype: A clone one base away is much larger, so this may be a read error. This rearrangement joins TRBV7-2 to TRBJ2-3; a weak D match, TRBD1 (6 bases). CDR3 length: 13 residues. CDR1 is SGHTA and CDR2 is FQGNSA in the germline V gene. Trimming took 2 bases from V and 9 from J, leaving 12 bases between them. The DNA of the CDR3 is TGTGCCAGCAGCTTACCCGGGGACAACACGCAGTATTTT. Translating gives CASSLPGDNTQYF. The variable domain in full, with the rest retrieved from reference TRBV7-2 and TRBJ2-3, is GAGVSQSPSNKVTEKGKDVELRCDPISGHTALYWYRQSLGQGLEFLIYFQGNSAPDKSGLPSDRFSAERTGGSVSTLTIQRTQQEDSAVYLCASSLPGDNTQYFGPGTRLTVL.

This clonotype was seen only a few times. The V call is TRBV6-2 or TRBV6-3, the J call TRBJ2-1; the D is unclear. Deletions cut 6 bases from V and 4 bases from J, with 16 bases between. The CDR3 covers 15 residues. Germline-derived CDR1 and CDR2 are MNHEY and SVGEGT. CDR3 nucleotide sequence: TGTGCCAGCAGGGGAAGGAGTCCCAGTTACAATGAGCAGTTCTTC. Translating gives CASRGRSPSYNEQFF.

This clonotype was seen at least ten times. The V and J genes are TRBV7-2 and TRBJ2-3, with TRBD2 identical over 8 bases. V was clipped by 5 bases and J by 0 bases; unmatched bases: 10. CDR1 is SGHTA, CDR2 FQGNSA, per germline. This CDR3 is built from 17 residues. The chain's CDR3 is CASSPSQAGASTDTQYF. The CDR3 DNA sequence: TGTGCCAGCAGCCCCTCACAAGCGGGAGCCAGCACAGATACGCAGTATTTT.

The chain couples TRBV6-1 to TRBJ2-7, with 9 positions matching TRBD2. CDR1 is MNHNS and CDR2 is SASEGT in the germline V gene. The CDR3 length is 18 residues. The CDR3 loop reads CASSEPRGPLAGTNEEYV. CDR3 in DNA: TGTGCCAGCAGTGAACCCCGGGGTCCTCTAGCGGGAACGAACGAGGAGTACGTC.

Only a few counts were recorded for this clonotype. This chain uses TRBV7-9 with TRBJ1-5, with D unclear. The CDR3 length is 13 residues. Trimming pared 4 bases from V and 1 base from J, leaving 5 bases between. Germline V gene sequence: CDR1 SEHNR, CDR2 FQNEAQ (reference sequence). The CDR3 bases are TGTGCCAGCAGCTGGACGAGCAATCAGCCCCAGCATTTT. Amino acid sequence: CASSWTSNQPQHF.